The 27 T cell receptor beta chains reported below all come from one sample, sequenced in a study of blood T cell repertoires in COVID-19. The repertoire was sequenced with immunoSEQ multiplex PCR; TCRdb's copy has only in-frame clones and lacks some. The data show just over 300,000 clones, roughly 86% seen once. The specimen sequenced was PBMCs or T cells enriched from blood (not recorded which). These receptors all stem from a woman younger than 30 who had recovered from COVID-19.

The chain joins TRBV3-1 (or the pseudogene TRBV3-2) to TRBJ2-5; possible D gene TRBD2, 7 bases. The CDR3 length is 16 residues. The V gene lost 8 bases and the J gene lost 5 bases, with 24 bases spanning the gap. Germline lookup yields CDR1 LGHDT and CDR2 YNNKEL (reference sequence). Written as DNA, the CDR3 is TGTGCCAGCGCGTGGCGGAGGGGGAGGGCGCAGGAGACCCAGTACTTC. It translates to CASAWRRGRAQETQYF.

The chain carries TRBV19 and TRBJ2-2, with D tentatively TRBD1 (5 bases). CDR1 is LNHDA and CDR2 is SQIVND in the germline V gene (reference sequence). The CDR3 runs to 15 residues. Trimming cost V 10 bases and J 0 bases, with 15 bases left between them. CDR3 sequence: CATTALTANTGELFF. DNA for the CDR3: TGTGCCACGACCGCGTTGACAGCGAACACCGGGGAGCTGTTTTTT.

The J gene is TRBJ1-1, the V gene TRBV6-1; unclear D gene. Germline loops: CDR1 MNHNS, CDR2 SASEGT. The CDR3 is 13 residues long. V lost 2 bases to trimming and J lost 5 bases, with 9 bases between them. In nucleotides, the CDR3 is TGTGCCAGCAGTGAACTAAGTCGGACTGAAGCTTTCTTT. It translates to CASSELSRTEAFF.

This clone appeared many times. The rearrangement uses TRBV29-1 and TRBJ1-6; 7 bases are shared with TRBD1. Germline V lookup: CDR1 SQVTM, CDR2 ANQGSEA. The V and J ends lost 5 bases and 7 bases, in that order; junction bases with no gene match: 8. CDR3 length equals 14 residues. The CDR3 is CSVRTGPTNSPLHF. As DNA, the CDR3 is TGCAGCGTTCGGACAGGCCCTACCAATTCACCCCTCCACTTT. Variable domain in full (rest from reference TRBV29-1 and TRBJ1-6): SAVISQKPSRDICQRGTSLTIQCQVDSQVTMMFWYRQQPGQSLTLIATANQGSEATYESGFVIDKFPISRPNLTFSTLTVSNMSPEDSSIYLCSVRTGPTNSPLHFGNGTRLTVT.

The count of this clone is one. The rearrangement links TRBV4-3 to TRBJ1-4; D unclear. Trimming pared 4 bases from V and 6 bases from J, leaving 15 bases between. Germline V CDR1 and CDR2: LGHNA, YSLEER. The CDR3 sequence is 15 residues long. The CDR3 bases are TGCGCCAGCAGCCCCCGGGGTGGGCGGCATGAAAAACTGTTTTTT. It translates to CASSPRGGRHEKLFF.

This clone was seen only once. The chain links TRBV7-2 to TRBJ2-3; D not certain. Trimming shortened V by 0 bases and J by 2 bases, and 3 bases separated the two germline ends. Germline CDR1 SGHTA, CDR2 FQGNSA. The CDR3 has 13 amino acids. The CDR3 loop is CASSLAATDTQYF. The CDR3 nucleotides are TGTGCCAGCAGCTTAGCGGCCACAGATACGCAGTATTTT.

The V gene is TRBV29-1, the J gene TRBJ1-2; 7 positions agree with TRBD1. With 4 bases clipped from V and 2 bases from J, the junction kept 4 bases outside the gene matches. CDR3 length: 13 amino acids. Germline-derived CDR1 and CDR2 are SQVTM and ANQGSEA. Here the CDR3 reads CSVVSGQNYGYTF. CDR3 nucleotides: TGCAGCGTTGTGTCGGGACAGAACTATGGCTACACCTTC.

V gene TRBV5-4 combines with J gene TRBJ1-1; maybe TRBD1 (5 bases). Trimming left V 0 bases short and J 3 bases short, with 12 bases between. The CDR3 has 15 amino acids. The germline V gene has CDR1 SGHNT and CDR2 YYREEE (reference sequence). CDR3 region: CASSLEGFGYTEAFF. The CDR3 DNA follows: TGTGCCAGCAGCTTGGAGGGGTTTGGGTACACTGAAGCTTTCTTT. Full variable domain (rest looked up from reference TRBV5-4 and TRBJ1-1): ETGVTQSPTHLIKTRGQQVTLRCSSQSGHNTVSWYQQALGQGPQFIFQYYREEENGRGNFPPRFSGLQFPNYSSELNVNALELDDSALYLCASSLEGFGYTEAFFGQGTRLTVV.

This clone was counted a single time. The chain combines TRBV18 with TRBJ2-1; 8 bases are a match to TRBD2. There are 15 residues in the CDR3. After removal of 5 bases from V and 3 bases from J, the junction contained 6 bases not matched to a gene. Per the germline V gene, CDR1 is KGHSH and CDR2 is LQKENI. The CDR3 bases are TGTGCCAGCTCAAGCACTAGCGGACACTACAATGAGCAGTTCTTC. Translating gives CASSSTSGHYNEQFF.

This chain connects TRBV6-6 to TRBJ2-7, with a possible D match to TRBD1 (6 bases). This CDR3 contains 16 residues. Per the germline V gene, CDR1 is MNHNY and CDR2 is SVGAGI (reference sequence). The V end lost 4 bases, the J end lost 2 bases, and 18 bases lay between the germline ends. The CDR3 DNA reads TGTGCCAGCAGTTCCCCGCTCCGGACAGTTACCTACGAGCAGTACTTC. Its translation is CASSSPLRTVTYEQYF.

The J gene is TRBJ2-1, the V gene TRBV5-6; TRBD1 might be the D (5 bases). Trimming left V 4 bases short and J 2 bases short, with 19 bases between. The CDR3 runs 17 residues. CDR1 SGHDT and CDR2 YYEEEE come from the germline V gene. The CDR3 DNA reads as TGTGCCAGCAGCGGGCCAGGGTGGGAAAGGGCCTACAATGAGCAGTTCTTC. Its protein product is CASSGPGWERAYNEQFF.

This clone has a handful of counts. The CDR3 nucleotides are TGTGCCAGCCGGCGGAGCTCCTACAATGAGCAGTTCTTC. Translating gives CASRRSSYNEQFF. The rearrangement uses TRBV27 and TRBJ2-1; no clear D gene. The germline gives CDR1 MNHEY, CDR2 SMNVEV (reference sequence). The CDR3 spans 13 residues. V gave up 8 bases and J gave up 0 bases, with 8 bases separating them.

CDR3 sequence reads: CASSLAGQQNTEAFF. The CDR3 coding sequence is TGTGCCAGCAGCTTAGCAGGACAGCAGAACACTGAAGCTTTCTTT. The V call is TRBV7-2, the J call TRBJ1-1, with D possibly TRBD1 on 6 matching bases. Trimming stripped 0 bases from V and 1 base from J, with 9 bases between. This CDR3 contains 15 residues. Germline-derived CDR1 and CDR2 are SGHTA and FQGNSA.

The rearrangement uses TRBV6-5 and TRBJ2-7; D is ambiguous. V was pared by 2 bases and J by 1 base, with 9 bases between. Per germline, CDR1 MNHEY and CDR2 SVGAGI. The CDR3 covers 14 residues. Here the CDR3 reads CASSYGGNSYEQYF. DNA for the CDR3: TGTGCCAGCAGTTACGGCGGAAATTCCTACGAGCAGTACTTC.

The rearrangement uses TRBV4-1 and TRBJ2-5; unclear D gene. With 1 base removed from V and 4 bases from J, the gap between germline ends came to 7 bases. CDR3 size: 13 residues. Germline V lookup: CDR1 MGHRA, CDR2 YSYEKL. The CDR3 nucleotides are TGCGCCAGCAGCCAAGCGGGTTCAGAGACCCAGTACTTC. It yields the protein CASSQAGSETQYF.

This clone was observed a single time. The V and J genes are TRBV2 and TRBJ1-5; 8 bases agree with TRBD1. The CDR3 loop spans 15 amino acids. Germline V gene data show CDR1 as SNHLY and CDR2 as FYNNEI. With 7 bases clipped from V and 2 bases from J, the junction kept 7 bases outside the gene matches. Here the CDR3 reads CASTDRVSRNQPQHF. CDR3 nucleotide sequence: TGTGCCAGCACGGACAGGGTGAGCCGCAATCAGCCCCAGCATTTT. The whole variable domain, remainder taken from reference TRBV2 and TRBJ1-5, is EPEVTQTPSHQVTQMGQEVILRCVPISNHLYFYWYRQILGQKVEFLVSFYNNEISEKSEIFDDQFSVERPDGSNFTLKIRSTKLEDSAMYFCASTDRVSRNQPQHFGDGTRLSIL.

The V gene is TRBV7-9, the J gene TRBJ2-3, with 7 bases fitting TRBD1. CDR3 length: 16 amino acids. The V segment lost 5 bases and the J segment 2 bases; nucleotides outside the gene matches: 10. Germline V gives CDR1 SEHNR, CDR2 FQNEAQ (reference sequence). The CDR3 DNA sequence: TGTGCCAGCAGCCCCTGGACAGGCGTGACCACAGATACGCAGTATTTT. Translated, it gives CASSPWTGVTTDTQYF.

The rearrangement joins TRBV4-1 to TRBJ2-3; D is possibly TRBD1 (5 bases). This CDR3 region has 14 residues. V lost 1 base to trimming and J lost 4 bases, with 9 bases between them. Per germline, CDR1 MGHRA and CDR2 YSYEKL. This CDR3 is CASSQVEGADTQYF. The CDR3 coding sequence is TGCGCCAGCAGCCAAGTCGAAGGGGCAGATACGCAGTATTTT.

This chain connects TRBV5-8 to TRBJ2-1; TRBD1 agrees at 11 bases. Germline loops: CDR1 SGHTS, CDR2 YDEGEE. The CDR3 consists of 15 residues. V shed 3 bases, J shed 4 bases, and the junction held 3 bases outside the gene matches. The CDR3 is CASSSGTGGYNEQFF. CDR3 coding DNA: TGTGCCAGCAGCTCCGGGACAGGGGGTTACAATGAGCAGTTCTTC.

CDR3 DNA sequence: TGCAGCGTTGCGGGAGGGGTTAATTCACCCCTCCACTTT. Protein: CSVAGGVNSPLHF. The gene calls are TRBV29-1 and TRBJ1-6; D may be TRBD1 (5 bases). Between the trimmed V and J ends, which lost 4 bases and 6 bases, there was a span of 10 bases. The CDR3 spans 13 residues. CDR1 and CDR2 from the germline V gene are SQVTM and ANQGSEA.

The chain employs TRBV7-6 and TRBJ2-7, with D possibly TRBD1 on 6 matching bases. This CDR3 has 16 amino acids. V lost 1 base and J lost 4, with 17 bases in between. Germline CDR1 SGHVS, CDR2 FNYEAQ. The DNA for the CDR3 is TGTGCCAGCAGCTTAGGGTGGAAGGGACAAAATTACGAGCAGTACTTC. It codes for CASSLGWKGQNYEQYF.

The V and J genes are TRBV28 and TRBJ2-3, with 9 bases fitting TRBD2. The CDR3 is 14 residues long. CDR1 and CDR2 (germline): MDHEN, SYDVKM. The V segment lost 8 bases and the J segment 4 bases; nucleotides outside the gene matches: 7. CDR3 DNA sequence: TGTGCCAGCGGAGGCGGGAGGGCCCCAGATACGCAGTATTTT. This encodes CASGGGRAPDTQYF.

V usage is TRBV5-1 and J usage is TRBJ1-5; the D gene is possibly TRBD1 (6 bases). The CDR3 is 14 amino acids. V was trimmed by 0 bases and J by 5 bases, leaving 9 bases between them. Germline V gives CDR1 SGHRS, CDR2 YFSETQ. Here the CDR3 DNA reads TGCGCCAGCAGCTTGGAGGCAGGGGATCAGCCCCAGCATTTT. The encoded protein is CASSLEAGDQPQHF. The full variable domain, in which reference TRBV5-1 and TRBJ1-5 provide the parts outside the CDR3, is KAGVTQTPRYLIKTRGQQVTLSCSPISGHRSVSWYQQTPGQGLQFLFEYFSETQRNKGNFPGRFSGRQFSNSRSEMNVSTLELGDSALYLCASSLEAGDQPQHFGDGTRLSIL.

J is TRBJ2-5 and V is TRBV3-1 (or the pseudogene TRBV3-2); D possibly corresponds to TRBD2 (5 bases). Trimming shortened V by 4 bases and J by 2 bases, and 14 bases separated the two germline ends. Per the germline V gene, CDR1 is LGHDT and CDR2 is YNNKEL (reference sequence). This CDR3 is 15 amino acids long. The CDR3 DNA reads as TGTGCCAGCAGCCCCTACATAGCGACTCAAGAGACCCAGTACTTC. Encoded protein: CASSPYIATQETQYF.

CDR3 in DNA: TGTGCCAGCACGTTTCGGTACCTGAACACTGAAGCTTTCTTT. Its protein is CASTFRYLNTEAFF. V and J are TRBV28 and TRBJ1-1; D is unclear. This CDR3 is built from 14 residues. Trimming removed 7 bases from V and 0 bases from J, with 12 bases in between. Germline V gene lookup returns CDR1 MDHEN and CDR2 SYDVKM.

This clone has only one observation. The J gene is TRBJ1-2, the V gene TRBV5-5, with 8 bases aligning to TRBD1. The germline gives CDR1 SGHKS, CDR2 YYEKEE (reference sequence). There are 15 residues in the CDR3. The ends lost 0 bases at V and 4 bases at J; junction bases unmatched: 5. DNA for the CDR3: TGTGCCAGCAGCTTGGGACAGGGGAGTCCCTATGGCTACACCTTC. Amino acids: CASSLGQGSPYGYTF.

The CDR3 DNA is TGTGCCTGGGGTGGGCACAGGGGGCAAGAGGGCTCCTATAATTCACCCCTCCACTTT. Protein: CAWGGHRGQEGSYNSPLHF. The chain is built from TRBV30 and TRBJ1-6; 9 positions match TRBD1. This CDR3 is 19 amino acids long. The V segment lost 5 bases and the J segment 0 bases; nucleotides outside the gene matches: 14. The germline V gene encodes CDR1 GTSNPN and CDR2 SVGIG (reference sequence).